This T cell receptor (beta chain) came from a study of blood T cell repertoires in COVID-19. The assay was immunoSEQ multiplex PCR, and TCRdb's table has in-frame clones only and misses some. The sample records 200,000 or so clones, 85% to 90% being singletons. V was clipped by 5 bases and J by 3 bases, with 16 bases between them. CDR3 length: 15 residues. Germline V gene data show CDR1 as MNHEY and CDR2 as SVGAGI. Sequencing used peripheral blood. The source of this sequence is a man aged 50-60 years with acute or convalescent COVID-19. The J gene is TRBJ1-2, the V gene TRBV6-5; possible D gene TRBD1, 6 bases. In nucleotides, the CDR3 is TGTGCCAGCAGTAAACGGACAGACCGCCACTATGGCTACACCTTC. This encodes CASSKRTDRHYGYTF.